These 26 T cell receptor beta chains were all obtained from the same sample, sequenced in a study of cytomegalovirus exposure and HLA in healthy donors. The primer mix had 60 Vbeta and 13 Jbeta primers. The data were produced by immunoSEQ multiplex PCR, yet TCRdb's version contains in-frame clones alone and is incomplete. The sample consists of roughly 190,000 clones, around 76% of them appearing once. Specimen: PBMCs. The receptors shown here come from a woman aged 30 to 39 in good health and CMV-seropositive.

The rearrangement links TRBV15 to TRBJ1-5; TRBD1 is a possible D gene (6 bases). The germline gives CDR1 LNHNV, CDR2 YYDKDF (reference sequence). The CDR3 sequence is 14 residues long. With 5 bases removed from V and 3 bases from J, the gap between germline ends came to 11 bases. Here the CDR3 reads CATSAGVLNQPQHF. CDR3 coding DNA: TGTGCCACCAGCGCAGGGGTCCTCAATCAGCCCCAGCATTTT.

This clone turned up a few times. V usage is TRBV4-3 and J usage is TRBJ2-1; 9 bases match TRBD1. The CDR3 has 16 amino acids. With V trimmed by 0 bases and J by 7 bases, 7 bases remained unmatched. Germline CDR1 and CDR2: LGHNA and YSLEER. This chain's CDR3 is CASSQDGRDRVNEQFF. The DNA for the CDR3 is TGCGCCAGCAGCCAAGACGGACGGGACAGGGTGAATGAGCAGTTCTTC.

The V call is TRBV29-1, the J call TRBJ1-2; the match to TRBD1 covers 11 bases. This CDR3 has 15 residues. Germline V lookup: CDR1 SQVTM, CDR2 ANQGSEA. Trimming cost V 6 bases and J 0 bases; bases outside gene matches: 6. The CDR3 spells CSVQGQGASNYGYTF. CDR3 coding DNA: TGCAGCGTACAAGGACAGGGGGCTTCTAACTATGGCTACACCTTC.

V gene TRBV19 combines with J gene TRBJ1-2; 8 bases line up with TRBD1. CDR1 is LNHDA and CDR2 is SQIVND in the germline V gene (reference sequence). The CDR3 spans 14 residues. Germline trimming cut 6 bases from V and 6 bases from J; bases unmatched to any gene: 9. CDR3 DNA: TGTGCCAGTAGCACAGGGGGGAGAAGGAATGGCTACACCTTC. This encodes CASSTGGRRNGYTF.

CDR3: CASSLARASGTYEQYF. As DNA, the CDR3 is TGCGCCAGCAGCTTGGCTCGGGCTAGCGGCACCTACGAGCAGTACTTC. The J gene is TRBJ2-5, the V gene TRBV5-1, with 7 bases that match TRBD2. The better agreement between TRBJ2-7 and the DNA end casts doubt on the J call. The CDR3 has 16 residues. Per the germline V gene, CDR1 is SGHRS and CDR2 is YFSETQ.

This sequence joins TRBV29-1 and TRBJ2-1; maybe TRBD2 (5 bases). The V gene's germline CDR1 is SQVTM and CDR2 ANQGSEA. Trimming shortened V by 3 bases and J by 9 bases, and 9 bases separated the two germline ends. CDR3 size: 11 residues. CDR3 in amino acids: CSVDQGGEQFF. The CDR3, as DNA: TGCAGCGTTGACCAAGGAGGTGAGCAGTTCTTC.

The J gene is TRBJ1-6, the V gene TRBV6-1, with TRBD1 matching over 8 bases. CDR1 is MNHNS and CDR2 is SASEGT in the germline V gene. V lost 3 bases to trimming and J lost 9 bases; unmatched junction nucleotides: 4. This CDR3 has 14 residues. The CDR3 is CASSERQGLSPLHF. The CDR3 bases are TGTGCCAGCAGTGAGCGACAGGGGCTTTCACCCCTCCACTTT.

V usage is TRBV11-2 and J usage is TRBJ2-3; 16 bases are a match to TRBD2. Germline CDR1 and CDR2: SGHAT and FQNNGV. The CDR3 is made up of 18 amino acids. The junction had 7 bases not matched to a gene; V was cut back by 5 bases and J by 2 bases. The CDR3: CASSPGTSGGAYTDTQYF. For the CDR3, the DNA is TGTGCCAGCAGCCCCGGGACTAGCGGGGGGGCCTACACAGATACGCAGTATTTT.

The gene calls are TRBV18 and TRBJ2-7; TRBD2 aligns across 14 bases. V was clipped by 0 bases and J by 4 bases; unmatched bases: 8. Per germline, CDR1 KGHSH and CDR2 LQKENI. This CDR3 contains 18 residues. The CDR3 coding sequence is TGTGCCAGCTCACCACCCATGGGACTAGCGGGAGTAGGGTACGAGCAGTACTTC. This codes for CASSPPMGLAGVGYEQYF.

The chain combines TRBV27 with TRBJ1-6; D possibly corresponds to TRBD1 (5 bases). Germline V gene data show CDR1 as MNHEY and CDR2 as SMNVEV (reference sequence). The CDR3 has 14 residues. The V gene lost 6 bases and the J gene lost 8 bases, with 14 bases spanning the gap. In DNA form, the CDR3 reads TGTGCCAGCAGGGGGCTGACCCCCGATTCACCCCTCCACTTT. Translating gives CASRGLTPDSPLHF.

J is TRBJ2-5 and V is TRBV5-1; D is uncertain. The CDR3 has 15 amino acids. Trimming pared 0 bases from V and 9 bases from J, leaving 18 bases between. Germline CDR1 and CDR2: SGHRS and YFSETQ. CDR3 bases: TGCGCCAGCAGCTTGGCCATAGGTATAGAGGTAGCCCAGTACTTC. Translating gives CASSLAIGIEVAQYF.

This clone has more than one count but fewer than ten. This chain links TRBV30 with TRBJ1-1; 7 bases are shared with TRBD1. There are 13 residues in the CDR3. Trimming removed 1 base from V and 5 bases from J; junction bases left unmatched: 4. The germline V gene encodes CDR1 GTSNPN and CDR2 SVGIG (reference sequence). The CDR3 region is CAWSAETGTEAFF. DNA of the CDR3: TGTGCCTGGAGTGCCGAGACAGGGACTGAAGCTTTCTTT. The full variable domain, rest sourced from reference TRBV30 and TRBJ1-1, is SQTIHQWPATLVQPVGSPLSLECTVEGTSNPNLYWYRQAAGRGLQLLFYSVGIGQISSEVPQNLSASRPQDRQFILSSKKLLLSDSGFYLCAWSAETGTEAFFGQGTRLTVV.

This clone came up a few times. V gene TRBV30 combines with J gene TRBJ1-3; perhaps TRBD1 as D (6 bases). Trimming shortened V by 6 bases and J by 3 bases, and 18 bases separated the two germline ends. The CDR3 length is 15 residues. Germline loops: CDR1 GTSNPN, CDR2 SVGIG (reference sequence). This CDR3 reads CACNPGQFIGNTIYF. The CDR3 DNA reads as TGTGCCTGTAACCCCGGACAGTTTATTGGAAACACCATATATTTT.

This clone was detected once. The genes are TRBV5-4 and TRBJ2-7, with 8 bases identical to TRBD1. Germline CDR1 is SGHNT and CDR2 is YYREEE (reference sequence). The CDR3 totals 13 residues. Losses at the gene ends were 3 bases for V and 7 bases for J; bases not matched to a gene: 6. The CDR3 is CASSWRDRREQYF. The CDR3 DNA is TGTGCCAGCAGCTGGAGGGACAGGAGGGAGCAGTACTTC.

The chain is built from TRBV30 and TRBJ2-2; 10 nucleotides match TRBD2. Germline V CDR1 and CDR2: GTSNPN, SVGIG (reference sequence). The length of the CDR3 is 12 residues. The chain's CDR3 is CIVGTSAGELFF. In nucleotides, the CDR3 is TGTATCGTCGGGACTAGCGCCGGGGAGCTGTTTTTT.

This clone has more than one count but fewer than ten. The chain uses TRBV18 and TRBJ2-1, with a weak D call TRBD1 (5 bases). Trimming removed 3 bases at V and 5 bases at J, with 5 bases between. This CDR3 region has 12 residues. Germline loops: CDR1 KGHSH, CDR2 LQKENI. The CDR3 DNA follows: TGTGCCAGCTCACCCAGGGACAATGAGCAGTTCTTC. Encoded protein: CASSPRDNEQFF.

The J gene is TRBJ1-4, the V gene TRBV7-9, with 9 bases fitting TRBD1. After removal of 4 bases from V and 0 bases from J, the junction contained 6 bases not matched to a gene. The CDR3 covers 17 residues. Germline CDR1 SEHNR, CDR2 FQNEAQ (reference sequence). The DNA of the CDR3 is TGTGCCAGCAGCTCGTGGGGACAGGGCGCAACTAATGAAAAACTGTTTTTT. This codes for CASSSWGQGATNEKLFF.

The V call is TRBV18, the J call TRBJ1-1, with 8 bases lining up with TRBD1. Trimming at V came to 2 bases and at J to 7 bases, leaving 3 bases not matched to a gene. The CDR3 has 13 amino acids. Germline lookup yields CDR1 KGHSH and CDR2 LQKENI. In nucleotides, the CDR3 is TGTGCCAGCTCACCAGACAGGGGCGATGAAGCTTTCTTT. Translation gives CASSPDRGDEAFF.

The V and J genes are TRBV7-2 and TRBJ2-4, with 8 bases fitting TRBD2. The ends lost 0 bases at V and 4 bases at J; junction bases unmatched: 2. Germline lookup yields CDR1 SGHTA and CDR2 FQGNSA. The CDR3 runs to 15 residues. The CDR3, as DNA: TGTGCCAGCAGCTTAGCCACTAGCGGTAAAAACATTCAGTACTTC. Translating gives CASSLATSGKNIQYF.

There are a few counts of this clone. The chain has TRBV25-1 and TRBJ1-1; perhaps TRBD1 as D (5 bases). CDR1 and CDR2 (germline): MGHDK, SYGVNS. The germline V and J ends were trimmed by 3 bases and 8 bases, with 7 bases remaining between them. There are 11 residues in the CDR3. Here the CDR3 reads CASSEAGEAFF. CDR3 DNA sequence: TGTGCCAGCAGTGAGGCAGGGGAAGCTTTCTTT. Full variable domain (rest looked up from reference TRBV25-1 and TRBJ1-1): EADIYQTPRYLVIGTGKKITLECSQTMGHDKMYWYQQDPGMELHLIHYSYGVNSTEKGDLSSESTVSRIRTEHFPLTLESARPSHTSQYLCASSEAGEAFFGQGTRLTVV.

This chain uses TRBV10-1 with TRBJ1-1; D call uncertain. Germline lookup yields CDR1 WNHNN and CDR2 SYGVQD (reference sequence). The CDR3 loop spans 15 amino acids. Trimming removed 3 bases at V and 3 bases at J, with 14 bases between. CDR3 protein: CASSDSRDLDTEAFF. The CDR3 coding sequence is TGCGCCAGCAGTGACTCGCGGGATTTGGACACTGAAGCTTTCTTT.

This chain joins TRBV19 and TRBJ1-1; D is ambiguous. Germline loops: CDR1 LNHDA, CDR2 SQIVND (reference sequence). The CDR3 loop spans 13 amino acids. Trimming took off 6 bases at V and 10 bases at J, with 18 bases between the two ends. CDR3 DNA sequence: TGTGCCAGTAGCCAACAAGCACCACAGTTAGCTTTCTTT. Its translation: CASSQQAPQLAFF. Looking up the rest from reference TRBV19 and TRBJ1-1 gives the full variable domain: DGGITQSPKYLFRKEGQNVTLSCEQNLNHDAMYWYRQDPGQGLRLIYYSQIVNDFQKGDIAEGYSVSREKKESFPLTVTSAQKNPTAFYLCASSQQAPQLAFFGQGTRLTVV.

This clone appeared once. The chain recombines TRBV5-4 with TRBJ2-2, with a tentative D call TRBD2 (5 bases). V lost 5 bases to trimming and J lost 2 bases, with 13 bases between them. Germline-derived CDR1 and CDR2 are SGHNT and YYREEE (reference sequence). There are 15 residues in the CDR3. Here the CDR3 DNA reads TGTGCCAGCAGTTCTCCCGGGATTAACACCGGGGAGCTGTTTTTT. It specifies CASSSPGINTGELFF. Full variable domain (missing parts from reference TRBV5-4 and TRBJ2-2): ETGVTQSPTHLIKTRGQQVTLRCSSQSGHNTVSWYQQALGQGPQFIFQYYREEENGRGNFPPRFSGLQFPNYSSELNVNALELDDSALYLCASSSPGINTGELFFGEGSRLTVL.

This chain uses TRBV27 with TRBJ2-5; 12 bases align to TRBD2. The V and J ends lost 4 bases and 4 bases, in that order; junction bases with no gene match: 7. The V gene's germline CDR1 is MNHEY and CDR2 SMNVEV (reference sequence). The CDR3 runs to 16 residues. CDR3 DNA: TGTGCCAGCAGTTCGCGGACTAGCGGGGTAGGAGAGACCCAGTACTTC. Protein product: CASSSRTSGVGETQYF.

In its sample, this clone was seen once. This chain links TRBV5-1 with TRBJ2-6; D might be TRBD2 (5 bases). V shed 1 base and J shed 0 bases, with 8 bases lying between them. Per the germline V gene, CDR1 is SGHRS and CDR2 is YFSETQ. This CDR3 is 16 amino acids long. CDR3 region: CASSLRESSGANVLTF. The CDR3 DNA reads as TGCGCCAGCAGCTTGCGGGAATCCTCTGGGGCCAACGTCCTGACTTTC.

This chain uses TRBV29-1 with TRBJ2-2; the match to TRBD1 covers 11 bases. Trimming cost V 7 bases and J 6 bases; bases outside gene matches: 7. The CDR3 is made up of 14 amino acids. Germline V lookup: CDR1 SQVTM, CDR2 ANQGSEA. The CDR3 sequence is CSAGQGAPAGELFF. The CDR3, as DNA: TGCAGCGCCGGACAGGGGGCCCCGGCCGGGGAGCTGTTTTTT.